Described below is a single TCR beta chain sequence and its context. Its antigen is not known. The sample belongs to a study of siplizumab effects on memory and regulatory T cells. Study outcomes and limitations: Proliferating Tregs in siplizumab cultures were never verified as suppressive. Naive T cells apparently outstripped memory cells in diversity and seemed major alloresponse contributors. An assignable naive or memory phenotype was lacking in roughly 75-97% of proliferating CD4+ or CD8+ clones.

Measured with immunoSEQ multiplex PCR; TCRdb has only the in-frame clones, and not every one. This table holds approximately 120,000 clones, just over 90% found once. This sequence originates from a human donor in good health. Sequenced sample: Tregs sorted from blood.

Written as DNA, the CDR3 is TGTGCCAGCAAAGCTAGCGGCACAGATACGCAGTATTTT. The encoded protein is CASKASGTDTQYF. The chain joins TRBV6-4 to TRBJ2-3; D possibly corresponds to TRBD2 (6 bases). CDR1 is MRHNA and CDR2 is SNTAGT in the germline V gene. Trimming cost V 7 bases and J 1 base, with 9 bases left between them. The CDR3 consists of 13 residues.